This T cell receptor (beta chain) was documented in a study of cytomegalovirus exposure and HLA in healthy donors. Study-level findings and limits: Follow-up analysis found HLA locus-dependent TCR association rates, highest for DRB1 and lowest for HLA-C. Accurate predictions that matched the HLA-A and HLA-B alleles of most subjects were reportedly made from TCR beta sequences. Researchers reported that a few CMV-associated chains were confirmed in vitro as CMV antigen-specific. Later analysis indicated greater clonal expansion among HLA-associated TCR beta chains than among equally common other chains.

Note on this clone: The antigen remains undetermined.

The germline CDR1 and CDR2 sequences are KGHSH and LQKENI. The CDR3 runs 14 residues. Deletions cut 3 bases from V and 5 bases from J, with 13 bases between. PCR involved 60 Vbeta and 13 Jbeta primers. Data came from immunoSEQ multiplex PCR; TCRdb stores just in-frame clones and leaves some out. The repertoire holds 150,000 to 200,000 clones, 77% seen once, with 1.4% in the top ten. Sequenced: PBMCs. V gene TRBV18 combines with J gene TRBJ2-5, with D maybe TRBD2 (5 bases). This TCR came from a woman aged 25 to 39 in good health and CMV-seropositive. CDR3 sequence: CASSPARDGETQYF. The CDR3 DNA reads TGTGCCAGCTCACCCGCACGGGATGGGGAGACCCAGTACTTC.